This TCR beta chain was identified during a study of CD8 T cell repertoires and HIV-1 epitope variants. The overall study: Controls included no peptide, Ebola AY9 epitope, and a CMV, EBV, flu pool. Separate from the cultures, 1M uncultured T cells served as baseline. Regarding the study as a whole: Six of nine antigen-specific clonotypes appeared cross-reactive to autologous or escape variants.

A note on this clone: Its specificity is not known.

The CDR3 spans 14 residues. Germline loops: CDR1 SNHLY, CDR2 FYNNEI. The V gene end was trimmed by 7 bases and the J gene end by 7 bases; junction bases not matched to a gene: 8. Assay used: immunoSEQ multiplex PCR; TCRdb lists only in-frame clones, some missing. This sample has about 1,100 clones, with 60% to 75% found just once. The receptor's source is a male donor with HIV. The gene calls are TRBV2 and TRBJ2-1; 9 nucleotides line up with TRBD2. Sequencing input: cultured CD8+ T cells derived from PBMCs. The CDR3 sequence: CASILAGPYNEQFF. CDR3 coding DNA: TGTGCCAGCATTCTAGCGGGACCGTATAATGAGCAGTTCTTC. Using reference TRBV2 and TRBJ2-1 for the parts outside the CDR3, the full variable domain is EPEVTQTPSHQVTQMGQEVILRCVPISNHLYFYWYRQILGQKVEFLVSFYNNEISEKSEIFDDQFSVERPDGSNFTLKIRSTKLEDSAMYFCASILAGPYNEQFFGPGTRLTVL.